A selection of T cell receptor beta chains follows, all from one sample in a study of cytomegalovirus exposure and HLA in healthy donors. Assay used: immunoSEQ multiplex PCR; TCRdb lists only in-frame clones, some missing. The repertoire table contains around 76,000 clones. Sequencing was performed on PBMCs. The receptor set was obtained from a woman aged 60-75 years in good health and CMV-seronegative. The CDR3 runs from the conserved cysteine through the conserved F or W. A D gene is named only where the DNA matches it firmly.

>TRBV7-6|14|TRBJ2-5|-
CASSLSTGSGAQYF
TGTGCCAGCAGCTTATCGACAGGATCAGGGGCCCAGTACTTC
>TRBV5-1|16|TRBJ2-1|TRBD2
CASSLGLAGLGDEQFF
TGCGCCAGCAGCTTGGGCCTAGCGGGATTAGGGGATGAGCAGTTCTTC
>TRBV4-2|14|TRBJ2-7|-
CASSQERRAYEQYF
TGTGCCAGCAGCCAAGAGAGGCGGGCCTACGAGCAGTACTTC
>TRBV5-1|14|TRBJ2-7|-
CASSLDGGAYEQYF
TGCGCCAGCAGCTTGGACGGGGGAGCCTACGAGCAGTACTTC
>TRBV6-5|16|TRBJ2-1|-
CASSYSYIQGGNEQFF
TGTGCCAGCAGTTACTCGTACATACAGGGTGGTAATGAGCAGTTCTTC
>TRBV2|18|TRBJ2-4|-
CASSTQRSRGQLKGIQYF
TGTGCCAGCAGTACCCAACGGTCGCGGGGGCAGCTTAAGGGCATTCAGTACTTC
>TRBV5-1|13|TRBJ2-7|TRBD1
CASSQGARDEQYF
TGCGCCAGCTCCCAGGGGGCAAGAGACGAGCAGTACTTC
>TRBV5-8|13|TRBJ2-3|TRBD1
CASSLGTGVAQYF
TGTGCCAGCAGCTTGGGGACAGGGGTGGCGCAGTATTTT
>TRBV27|13|TRBJ2-7|TRBD2
CARQRETPYEQYF
TGTGCCAGGCAGCGGGAGACCCCCTACGAGCAGTACTTC
>TRBV4-1|14|TRBJ2-5|-
CASSPLGVQETQYF
TGCGCCAGCAGCCCTCTGGGAGTCCAAGAGACCCAGTACTTC
>TRBV28|15|TRBJ2-2|-
CASSPTSKNTGELFF
TGTGCCAGCAGTCCGACTAGTAAGAACACCGGGGAGCTGTTTTTT
>TRBV28|16|TRBJ2-7|TRBD2
CASSPSSGQTPYEQYF
TGTGCCAGCAGTCCATCTAGCGGGCAGACCCCCTACGAGCAGTACTTC
>TRBV4-1|15|TRBJ2-5|TRBD1
CASSQGQGPLQTQYF
TGCGCCAGCAGCCAAGGACAGGGCCCTTTGCAGACCCAGTACTTC
>TRBV27|16|TRBJ2-1|TRBD2
CASSLSPSGSINEQFF
TGTGCCAGCAGTTTATCACCTAGCGGGAGTATAAATGAGCAGTTCTTC
>TRBV5-1|13|TRBJ2-7|TRBD2
CASSSQDSGIQYF
TGCGCCAGCAGCTCTCAGGATAGCGGGATCCAGTACTTC
>TRBV28|16|TRBJ1-1|-
CASSSSWDTSNLEAFF
TGTGCCAGCAGTTCATCATGGGACACCTCGAACTTGGAAGCTTTCTTT
>TRBV7-2|15|TRBJ2-5|TRBD2
CASSLKSGNQETQYF
TGTGCCAGCAGCTTAAAAAGCGGGAACCAAGAGACCCAGTACTTC
>TRBV18|12|TRBJ1-2|-
CASSPAGYGYTF
TGCGCCAGCTCACCCGCGGGCTATGGCTACACCTTC
>TRBV28|15|TRBJ2-1|TRBD1
CASITWGTAYNEQFF
TGTGCCAGCATCACTTGGGGGACAGCATACAATGAGCAGTTCTTC
>TRBV2|15|TRBJ1-1|-
CASSRTDLAYTEAFF
TGTGCCAGCAGTCGGACAGACCTCGCATACACTGAAGCTTTCTTT
>TRBV7-9|16|TRBJ1-1|TRBD1
CASSPRTGGLNTEAFF
TGTGCCAGCAGCCCACGGACAGGGGGACTGAACACTGAAGCTTTCTTT
>TRBV7-7|15|TRBJ2-5|TRBD2
CASSPSLAGVETQYF
TGTGCTAGCAGCCCCTCCCTGGCGGGAGTGGAGACCCAGTACTTC
>TRBV7-9|12|TRBJ2-7|-
CASSLTSAEQYF
TGTGCCAGCAGCTTAACTTCCGCCGAGCAGTACTTC
>TRBV7-9|18|TRBJ1-5|-
CASSLAFGGEGSNQPQHF
TGTGCCAGCAGCTTAGCGTTTGGAGGGGAAGGAAGCAATCAGCCCCAGCATTTT
>TRBV7-9|16|TRBJ1-3|TRBD1
CASILMGQGAGNTIYF
TGTGCCAGCATCCTAATGGGACAGGGGGCGGGAAACACCATATATTTT
>TRBV12-5|17|TRBJ2-7|-
CASGLARPQGWSYEQYF
TGTGCTAGTGGTTTGGCCCGGCCACAGGGTTGGTCCTACGAGCAGTACTTC
>TRBV6-1|16|TRBJ2-7|TRBD1
CASSEVWGQGPYEQYF
TGTGCCAGCAGTGAAGTATGGGGACAGGGTCCCTACGAGCAGTACTTC
>TRBV2|16|TRBJ2-3|TRBD1
CASSEARQGGTDTQYF
TGTGCCAGCAGTGAAGCACGGCAGGGGGGCACAGATACGCAGTATTTT
>TRBV7-7|16|TRBJ1-1|-
CASSPIRPTGGQGAFF
TGTGCTAGCAGCCCAATTCGTCCGACGGGGGGCCAAGGAGCTTTCTTT
>TRBV5-1|17|TRBJ1-4|TRBD1
CASSSDRGFPSNEKLFF
TGCGCCAGCAGCTCAGACAGGGGGTTCCCCTCTAATGAAAAACTGTTTTTT
>TRBV18|15|TRBJ2-5|-
CASSPRTSDQETQYF
TGTGCCAGCTCACCGAGGACAAGTGACCAAGAGACCCAGTACTTC
>TRBV27|18|TRBJ2-2|TRBD1
CASSLAGNRGRGTGELFF
TGTGCCAGCAGTTTAGCGGGAAACAGGGGGCGCGGCACCGGGGAGCTGTTTTTT
>TRBV5-3|11|TRBJ1-2|-
CARSPRRPPIF
TGTGCCAGAAGCCCCCGCAGGCCCCCAATCTTC
>TRBV7-2|14|TRBJ2-1|TRBD2
CASSRTSGRNEQFF
TGTGCCAGCAGCCGGACTAGCGGGAGGAATGAGCAGTTCTTC
>TRBV15|15|TRBJ1-6|-
CATSREGQGTSPLHF
TGTGCCACCAGCAGAGAAGGGCAGGGGACATCACCCCTCCACTTT
>TRBV5-4|13|TRBJ1-5|TRBD1
CASSPDRKQPQHF
TGTGCCAGCAGCCCGGACAGGAAACAGCCCCAGCATTTT
>TRBV1|18|TRBJ2-7|-
CTSSQEVLDWQGGNEQYF
TGCACCAGCAGCCAAGAGGTGTTAGATTGGCAGGGGGGCAACGAGCAGTACTTC
>TRBV7-2|13|TRBJ1-2|-
CASSPYTEDGYTF
TGTGCCAGCAGCCCCTATACGGAGGATGGCTACACCTTC
>TRBV20-1|11|TRBJ1-1|-
CSVQVGTEAFF
TGCAGTGTCCAGGTTGGCACTGAAGCTTTCTTT
>TRBV5-6|14|TRBJ2-1|-
CASSLAFTRDEQFF
TGTGCCAGCAGCTTGGCCTTTACCCGGGATGAGCAGTTCTTC
>TRBV11-2|17|TRBJ2-6|-
CASSLIPRGSGANVLTF
TGTGCCAGCAGCTTAATTCCCAGGGGCTCTGGGGCCAACGTCCTGACTTTC